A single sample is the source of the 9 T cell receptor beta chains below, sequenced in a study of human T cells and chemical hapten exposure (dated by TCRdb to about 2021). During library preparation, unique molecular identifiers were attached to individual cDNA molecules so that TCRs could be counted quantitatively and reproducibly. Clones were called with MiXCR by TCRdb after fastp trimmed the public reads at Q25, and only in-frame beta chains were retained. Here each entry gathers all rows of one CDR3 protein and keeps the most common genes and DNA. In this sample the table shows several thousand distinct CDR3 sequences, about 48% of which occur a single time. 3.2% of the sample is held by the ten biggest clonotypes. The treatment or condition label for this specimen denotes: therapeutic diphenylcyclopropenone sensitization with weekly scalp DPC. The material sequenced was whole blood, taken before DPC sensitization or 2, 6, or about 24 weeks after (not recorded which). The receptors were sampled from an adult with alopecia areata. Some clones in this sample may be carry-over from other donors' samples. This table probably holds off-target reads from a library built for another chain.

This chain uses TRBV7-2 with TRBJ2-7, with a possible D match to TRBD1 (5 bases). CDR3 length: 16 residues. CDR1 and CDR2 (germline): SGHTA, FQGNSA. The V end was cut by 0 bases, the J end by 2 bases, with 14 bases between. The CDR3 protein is CASSLATGVQTYEQYF. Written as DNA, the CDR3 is TGTGCCAGCAGCTTAGCCACAGGTGTACAAACCTACGAGCAGTACTTC.

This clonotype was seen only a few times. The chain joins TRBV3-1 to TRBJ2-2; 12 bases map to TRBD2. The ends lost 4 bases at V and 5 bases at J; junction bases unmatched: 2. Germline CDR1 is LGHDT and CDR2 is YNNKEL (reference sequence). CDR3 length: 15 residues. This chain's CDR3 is CASSPLAGGTGELFF. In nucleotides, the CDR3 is TGTGCCAGCAGCCCCCTAGCGGGAGGGACCGGGGAGCTGTTTTTT.

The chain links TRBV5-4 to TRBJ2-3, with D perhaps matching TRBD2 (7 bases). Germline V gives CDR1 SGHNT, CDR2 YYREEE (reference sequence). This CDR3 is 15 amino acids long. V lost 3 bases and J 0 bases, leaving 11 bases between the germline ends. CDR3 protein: CASSWGGGSTDTQYF. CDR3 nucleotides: TGTGCCAGCAGCTGGGGCGGGGGCAGCACAGATACGCAGTATTTT.

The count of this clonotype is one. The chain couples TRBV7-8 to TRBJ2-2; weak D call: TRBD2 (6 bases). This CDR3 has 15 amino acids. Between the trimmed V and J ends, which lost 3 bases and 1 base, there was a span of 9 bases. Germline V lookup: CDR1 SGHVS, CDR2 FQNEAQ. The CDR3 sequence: CASSLRTKNTGELFF. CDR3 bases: TGTGCCAGCAGCTTGCGGACTAAGAACACCGGGGAGCTGTTTTTT.

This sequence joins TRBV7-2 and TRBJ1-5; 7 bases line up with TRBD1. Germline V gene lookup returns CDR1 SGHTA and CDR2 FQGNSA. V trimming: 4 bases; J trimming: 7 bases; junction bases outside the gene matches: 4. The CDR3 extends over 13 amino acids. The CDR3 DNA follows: TGTGCCAGCAGCTACAGGGGAGGGCAGCCCCAGCATTTT. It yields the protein CASSYRGGQPQHF.

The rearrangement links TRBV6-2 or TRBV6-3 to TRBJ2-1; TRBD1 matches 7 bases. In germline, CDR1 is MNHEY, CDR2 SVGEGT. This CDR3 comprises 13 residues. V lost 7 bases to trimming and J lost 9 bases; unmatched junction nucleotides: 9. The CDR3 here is CASTGQVRSEQFF. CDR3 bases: TGTGCCAGCACTGGACAGGTCAGGAGTGAGCAGTTCTTC.

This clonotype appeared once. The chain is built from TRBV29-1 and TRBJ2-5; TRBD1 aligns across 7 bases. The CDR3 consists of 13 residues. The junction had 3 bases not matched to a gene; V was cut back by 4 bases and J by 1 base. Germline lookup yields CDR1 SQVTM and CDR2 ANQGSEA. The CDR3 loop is CSVVKGAQETQYF. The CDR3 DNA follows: TGCAGCGTTGTCAAGGGGGCCCAAGAGACCCAGTACTTC.

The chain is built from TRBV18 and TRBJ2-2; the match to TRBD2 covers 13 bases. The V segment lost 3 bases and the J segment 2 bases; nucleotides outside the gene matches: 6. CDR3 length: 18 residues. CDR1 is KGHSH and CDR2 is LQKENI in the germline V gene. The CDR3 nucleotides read TGTGCCAGCTCACCTACGACTAGCGGGAGGCGAAACACCGGGGAGCTGTTTTTT. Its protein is CASSPTTSGRRNTGELFF.

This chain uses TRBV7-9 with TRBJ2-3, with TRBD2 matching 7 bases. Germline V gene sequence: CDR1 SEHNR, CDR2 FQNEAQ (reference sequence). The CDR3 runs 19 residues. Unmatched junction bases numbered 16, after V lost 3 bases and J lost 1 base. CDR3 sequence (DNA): TGTGCCAGCAGCTTTCTCCGGGGGGACCCGGGGCGAGGCACAGATACGCAGTATTTT. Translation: CASSFLRGDPGRGTDTQYF.